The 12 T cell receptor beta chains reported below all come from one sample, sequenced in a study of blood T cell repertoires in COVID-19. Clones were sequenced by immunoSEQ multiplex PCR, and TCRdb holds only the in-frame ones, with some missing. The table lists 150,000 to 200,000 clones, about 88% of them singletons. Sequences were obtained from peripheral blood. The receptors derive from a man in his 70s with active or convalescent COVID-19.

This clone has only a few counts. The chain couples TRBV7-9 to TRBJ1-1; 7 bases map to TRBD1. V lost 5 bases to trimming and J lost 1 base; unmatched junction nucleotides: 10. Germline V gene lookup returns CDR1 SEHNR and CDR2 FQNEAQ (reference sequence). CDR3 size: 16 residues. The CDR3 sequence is CASSPSRGIGNTEAFF. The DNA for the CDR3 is TGTGCCAGCAGCCCATCCAGGGGGATTGGGAACACTGAAGCTTTCTTT. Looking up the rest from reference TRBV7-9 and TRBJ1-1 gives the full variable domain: DTGVSQNPRHKITKRGQNVTFRCDPISEHNRLYWYRQTLGQGPEFLTYFQNEAQLEKSRLLSDRFSAERPKGSFSTLEIQRTEQGDSAMYLCASSPSRGIGNTEAFFGQGTRLTVV.

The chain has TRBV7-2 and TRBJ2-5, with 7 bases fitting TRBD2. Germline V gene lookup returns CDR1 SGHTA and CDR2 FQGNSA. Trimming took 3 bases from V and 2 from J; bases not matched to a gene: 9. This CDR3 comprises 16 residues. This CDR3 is CASSFAASGVQETQYF. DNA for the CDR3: TGTGCCAGCAGCTTTGCGGCTAGCGGCGTACAAGAGACCCAGTACTTC.

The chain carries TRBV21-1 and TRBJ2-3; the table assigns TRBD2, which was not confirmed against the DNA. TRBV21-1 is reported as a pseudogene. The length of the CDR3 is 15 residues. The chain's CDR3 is CVKERGTPTTDTQYF. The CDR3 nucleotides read TGTGTCAAAGAGCGGGGGACACCTACCACAGATACGCAGTATTTT.

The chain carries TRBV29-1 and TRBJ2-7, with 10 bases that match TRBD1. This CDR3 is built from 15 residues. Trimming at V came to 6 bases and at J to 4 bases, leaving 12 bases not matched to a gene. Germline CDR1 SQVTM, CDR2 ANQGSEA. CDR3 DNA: TGCAGCGTCCGGGGGGGACAGGGGTACGGGTACGAGCAGTACTTC. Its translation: CSVRGGQGYGYEQYF.

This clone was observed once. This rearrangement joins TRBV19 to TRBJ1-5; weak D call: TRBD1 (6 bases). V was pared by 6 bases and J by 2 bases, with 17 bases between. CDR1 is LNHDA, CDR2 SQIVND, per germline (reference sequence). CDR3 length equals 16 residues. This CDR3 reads CASRTRGAGGNQPQHF. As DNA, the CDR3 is TGTGCCAGTAGAACTCGGGGGGCAGGAGGCAATCAGCCCCAGCATTTT.

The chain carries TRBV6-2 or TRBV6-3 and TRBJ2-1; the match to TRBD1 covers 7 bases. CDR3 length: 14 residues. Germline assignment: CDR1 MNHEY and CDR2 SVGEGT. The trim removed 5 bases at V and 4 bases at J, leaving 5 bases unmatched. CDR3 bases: TGTGCCAGCAGTCGGGCAGGGGGTTACAATGAGCAGTTCTTC. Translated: CASSRAGGYNEQFF.

CDR3 protein: CASSGYEPGARDSPLHF. CDR3 bases: TGTGCCAGCAGTGGCTATGAACCAGGGGCGCGGGATTCACCCCTCCACTTT. The rearrangement joins TRBV6-1 to TRBJ1-6, with D possibly TRBD1 on 6 matching bases. This CDR3 comprises 17 residues. Germline assignment: CDR1 MNHNS and CDR2 SASEGT. V shed 4 bases and J shed 8 bases, with 21 bases lying between them.

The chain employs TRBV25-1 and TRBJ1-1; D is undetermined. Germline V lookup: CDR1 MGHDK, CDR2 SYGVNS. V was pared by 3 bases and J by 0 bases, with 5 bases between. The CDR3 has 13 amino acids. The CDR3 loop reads CASSEKLNTEAFF. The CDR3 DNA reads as TGTGCCAGCAGTGAGAAGCTGAACACTGAAGCTTTCTTT.

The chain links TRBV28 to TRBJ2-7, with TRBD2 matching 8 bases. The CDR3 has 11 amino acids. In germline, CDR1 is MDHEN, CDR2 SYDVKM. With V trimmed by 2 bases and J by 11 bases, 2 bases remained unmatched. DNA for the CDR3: TGTGCCAGCAGTTTACAGCGGGAGAAGTACTTC. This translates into CASSLQREKYF. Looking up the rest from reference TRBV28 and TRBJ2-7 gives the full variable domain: DVKVTQSSRYLVKRTGEKVFLECVQDMDHENMFWYRQDPGLGLRLIYFSYDVKMKEKGDIPEGYSVSREKKERFSLILESASTNQTSMYLCASSLQREKYFGPGTRLTVT.

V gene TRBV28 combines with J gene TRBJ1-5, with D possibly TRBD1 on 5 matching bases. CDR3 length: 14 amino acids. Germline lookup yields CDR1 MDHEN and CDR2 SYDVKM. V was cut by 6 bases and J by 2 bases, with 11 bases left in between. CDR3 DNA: TGTGCCAGCAGAGCGGGGGGGGGCAATCAGCCCCAGCATTTT. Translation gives CASRAGGGNQPQHF.

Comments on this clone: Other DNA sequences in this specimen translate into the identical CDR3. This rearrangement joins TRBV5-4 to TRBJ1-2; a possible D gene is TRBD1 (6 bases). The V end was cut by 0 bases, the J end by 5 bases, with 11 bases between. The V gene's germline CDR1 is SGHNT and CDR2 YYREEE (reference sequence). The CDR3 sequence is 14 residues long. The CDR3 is CASSLDREGYGYTF. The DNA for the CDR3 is TGTGCCAGCAGCTTGGACAGGGAGGGGTATGGCTACACCTTC.

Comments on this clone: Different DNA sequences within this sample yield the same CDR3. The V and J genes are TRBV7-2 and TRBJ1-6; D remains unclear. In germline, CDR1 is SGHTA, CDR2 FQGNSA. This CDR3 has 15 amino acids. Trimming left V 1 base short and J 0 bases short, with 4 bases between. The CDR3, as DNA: TGTGCCAGCAGCTTAGTCGGCTCCTATAATTCACCCCTCCACTTT. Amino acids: CASSLVGSYNSPLHF.